The clone carrying this TCR beta chain was counted at least ten times. The antigen is unknown. The CDR3 regions of TCR beta were amplified from RNA transcripts. During a first-round RT-PCR of the TCR CDR3, the HTBI primer set was used. Via MiXCR, TCRdb re-called the multiplex PCR reads, giving one row per CDR3 protein. This table holds about 620,000 distinct CDR3 sequences, around 15% found once. The sample originates from a study of T cells in Graves' hyperthyroidism and ophthalmopathy. General observations from the study: By a 13 V-J model, ophthalmopathy was set apart from stable hyperthyroidism.

CDR3 size: 17 residues. Unmatched junction bases numbered 8, after V lost 3 bases and J lost 1 base. From germline, CDR1 is SGHAT and CDR2 FQNNGV. The receptor was isolated from a woman aged 30 to 39 with Graves' hyperthyroidism. Sequencing was carried out using blood. The chain couples TRBV11-2 to TRBJ2-1; 8 nucleotides match TRBD2. The CDR3 DNA reads as TGTGCCAGCAGCTTGTTGGCGCTAGCGGGTTCCTACAATGAGCAGTTCTTC. This encodes CASSLLALAGSYNEQFF.